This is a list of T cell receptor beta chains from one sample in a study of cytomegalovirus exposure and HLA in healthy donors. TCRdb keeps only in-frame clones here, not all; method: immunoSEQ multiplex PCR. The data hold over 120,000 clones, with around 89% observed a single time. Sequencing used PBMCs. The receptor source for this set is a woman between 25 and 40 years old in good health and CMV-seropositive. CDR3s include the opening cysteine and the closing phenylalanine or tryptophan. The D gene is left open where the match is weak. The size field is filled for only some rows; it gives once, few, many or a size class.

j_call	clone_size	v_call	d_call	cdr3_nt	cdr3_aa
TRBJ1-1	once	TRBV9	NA	TGTGCCAGCAGCGCCGCGGGGATCGATGAGGCTTTCTTT	CASSAAGIDEAFF
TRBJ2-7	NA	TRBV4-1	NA	TGCGCCAGCAGCCGAGGGAGGCAACAAAACTACGAGCAGTACTTC	CASSRGRQQNYEQYF
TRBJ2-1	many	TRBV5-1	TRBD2	TGCGCCAGCAGCTTGGGGCCCGGGACTAGCGGGGGGCTCCGGCGATCCTACAATGAGCAGTTCTTC	CASSLGPGTSGGLRRSYNEQFF
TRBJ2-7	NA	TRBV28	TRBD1	TGTGCCAGCAGTTTAAACAGGGGGTGGGAGCAGTACTTC	CASSLNRGWEQYF
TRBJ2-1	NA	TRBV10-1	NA	TGCGCCAGCAGCCGAGACATGAGCTCCTACAATGAGCAGTTCTTC	CASSRDMSSYNEQFF
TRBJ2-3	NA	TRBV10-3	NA	TGTGCCATCAGTGAGTCGATCAAGGGGAGCACAGATACGCAGTATTTT	CAISESIKGSTDTQYF
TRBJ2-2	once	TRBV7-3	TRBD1	TGTGCCAGCAGCTTAGCGCCCTACAGGGGTAGTAGGACCGGGGAGCTGTTTTTT	CASSLAPYRGSRTGELFF
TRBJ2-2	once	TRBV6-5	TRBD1	TGTGCCAGCAATACACAGGGGACCGGGGAGCTGTTTTTT	CASNTQGTGELFF
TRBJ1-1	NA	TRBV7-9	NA	TGTGCCAGCAGCAACGGGGAATTGAACACTGAAGCTTTCTTT	CASSNGELNTEAFF
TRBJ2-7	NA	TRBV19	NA	TGTGCCAGTAGTACGTCAGGACAGTCTCTCTACGAGCAGTACTTC	CASSTSGQSLYEQYF
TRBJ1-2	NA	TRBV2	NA	TGTGCCAGCAGTGAAGTCCCCTTCTATGGCTACACCTTC	CASSEVPFYGYTF
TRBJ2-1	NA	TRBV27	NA	TGTGCCAGCAGTCGCGACTTTAGCTCCTACAATGAGCAGTTCTTC	CASSRDFSSYNEQFF
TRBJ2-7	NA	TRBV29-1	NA	TGCAGCGTCTCAGGGATGGGGACTGCCTACGAGCAGTACTTC	CSVSGMGTAYEQYF
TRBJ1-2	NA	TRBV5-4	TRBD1	TGTGCCAGCAGCTCAAATTTTGGACAGGGGGCAGATGGCTACACCTTC	CASSSNFGQGADGYTF
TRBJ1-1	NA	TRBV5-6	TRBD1	TGTGCCAGCAGCTCCGGGACAGGGGGGAGAACTGAAGCTTTCTTT	CASSSGTGGRTEAFF
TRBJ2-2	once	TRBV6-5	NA	TGTGCCAGCAGTTACCGGGACTCCGGGGAGCTGTTTTTT	CASSYRDSGELFF
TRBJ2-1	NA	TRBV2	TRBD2	TGTGCCAGCAGTGTTGGTAGAGGACTAGCGGGGTTGGATGAGCAGTTCTTC	CASSVGRGLAGLDEQFF
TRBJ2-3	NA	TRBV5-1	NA	TGCGCCACCCAAACCGTCCCCGGAGATACGCAGTATTTT	CATQTVPGDTQYF
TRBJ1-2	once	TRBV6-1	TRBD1	TGTGCCAGCAGAGGACAGGGCCTCGTCTATGGCTACACCTTC	CASRGQGLVYGYTF
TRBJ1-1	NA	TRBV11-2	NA	TGTGCCAGCAGCTCCCTGGCAGGCCGCACTGAAGCTTTCTTT	CASSSLAGRTEAFF
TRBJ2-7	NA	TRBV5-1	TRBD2	TGCGCCAGCAGCTCTACTAGCGGGGGTTTTACTAGTTACGAGCAGTACTTC	CASSSTSGGFTSYEQYF
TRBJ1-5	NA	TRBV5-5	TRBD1	TGTGCCAGCAGCATCCGGGACAGGGAAGCTCAGCCCCAGCATTTT	CASSIRDREAQPQHF
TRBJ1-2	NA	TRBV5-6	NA	TGTGCCAGCAGCTATGGCCAAGCGGACTATGGCTACACCTTC	CASSYGQADYGYTF
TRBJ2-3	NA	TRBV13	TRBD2	TGTGCCAGCAGCATCGGACTAGCGGGAGGAGGGGATACGCAGTATTTT	CASSIGLAGGGDTQYF
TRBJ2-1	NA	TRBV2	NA	TGTGCCAGCAGTCGGCAGGCTAATGAGCAGTTCTTC	CASSRQANEQFF
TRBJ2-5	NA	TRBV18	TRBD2	TGTGCCAGCTCACCAGCGGGAGCGAGGGAGACCCAGTACTTC	CASSPAGARETQYF
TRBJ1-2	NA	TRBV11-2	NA	TGTGCCAGCAGCTTAGGTGGCGGATTCTATGGCTACACCTTC	CASSLGGGFYGYTF
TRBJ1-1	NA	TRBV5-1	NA	TGCGCCAGCAGCCGCGGACAGAAGGATCCCGTTGAAGCTTTCTTT	CASSRGQKDPVEAFF
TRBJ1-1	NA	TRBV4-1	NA	TGCGCCAGCAGACCTCGACAGGATCAAGTGAACACTGAAGCTTTCTTT	CASRPRQDQVNTEAFF
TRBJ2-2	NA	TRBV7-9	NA	TGTGCCAGCAGCTTAGAACACAGGAGGGGCACCGGGGAGCTGTTTTTT	CASSLEHRRGTGELFF
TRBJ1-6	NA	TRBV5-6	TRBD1	TGTGCCAGCAGCTACAGGGGCCCCAGCAATTCACCCCTCCACTTT	CASSYRGPSNSPLHF
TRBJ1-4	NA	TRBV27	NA	TGTGCCAGCATGCCCCGGGTCTCTTCCTTCGGGGCTAATGAAAAACTGTTTTTT	CASMPRVSSFGANEKLFF
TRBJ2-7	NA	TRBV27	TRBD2	TGTGCCAGCCGGCTCCGCGGGGGGGGATCCTACGAGCAGTACTTC	CASRLRGGGSYEQYF
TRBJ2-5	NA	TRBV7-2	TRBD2	TGTGCCAGCAGCGGCGGGGGGCCGGGACAAGAGACCCAGTACTTC	CASSGGGPGQETQYF
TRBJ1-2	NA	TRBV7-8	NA	TGTGCCAGCCAAGACCCAGGGAATGGCTACACCTTC	CASQDPGNGYTF
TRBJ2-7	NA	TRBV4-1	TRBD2	TGCGCCAGCAGCCACTTATGGACTAGGCCCGAGCAGTACTTC	CASSHLWTRPEQYF
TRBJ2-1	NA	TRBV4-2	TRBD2	TGTGCCAGCAGCCAACTGACTAGCGGGGGGCTCTACAATGAGCAGTTCTTC	CASSQLTSGGLYNEQFF
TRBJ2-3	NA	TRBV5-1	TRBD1	TGCGCCAGCAGCCATGGACAGGGCGGCGATACGCAGTATTTT	CASSHGQGGDTQYF
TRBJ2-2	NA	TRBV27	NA	TGTGCCAGCAGTTCGCTGCGCGGGGAGCTGTTTTTT	CASSSLRGELFF
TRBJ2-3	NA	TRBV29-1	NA	TGCAGCGTTAAACGGGATCGCACAGATACGCAGTATTTT	CSVKRDRTDTQYF
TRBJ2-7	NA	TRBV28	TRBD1	TGTGCCAGCAGTTTACGGGACAGGGGTTACGAGCAGTACTTC	CASSLRDRGYEQYF
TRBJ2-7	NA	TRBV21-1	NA	TGTGCCAGCATCACCACCCGAGGAGGGACAGGGGATTACTACGAGCAGTACTTC	CASITTRGGTGDYYEQYF
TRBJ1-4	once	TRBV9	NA	TGTGCCAGCAGCGTAGGAGGGCTCGGGAATGAAAAACTGTTTTTT	CASSVGGLGNEKLFF
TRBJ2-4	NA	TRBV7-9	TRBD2	TGTGCCAGCAGCTTAGACGGGAGGGCCAAAAACATTCAGTACTTC	CASSLDGRAKNIQYF
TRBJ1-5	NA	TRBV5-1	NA	TGCGCCAGCAGCTTGGATCCTACAGGGTCCCAGCATTTT	CASSLDPTGSQHF
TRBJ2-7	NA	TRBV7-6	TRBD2	TGTGCCAGCAGCCGGAGCGGGGGTTCCTACGAGCAGTACTTC	CASSRSGGSYEQYF
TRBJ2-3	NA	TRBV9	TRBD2	TGTGCCAGCAGCATCACCCGCGGGGGGACAGATACGCAGTATTTT	CASSITRGGTDTQYF
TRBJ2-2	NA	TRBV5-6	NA	TGTGCCAGCAGCCGTAACACCGGGGAGCTGTTTTTT	CASSRNTGELFF
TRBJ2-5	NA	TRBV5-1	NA	TGCGCCAGCAGCCCCGGGGGAGTCCAAGAGACCCAGTACTTC	CASSPGGVQETQYF
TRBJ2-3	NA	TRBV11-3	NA	TGTGCCAGCAGCTTAGGAGGGGGGGTCACAGATACGCAGTATTTT	CASSLGGGVTDTQYF
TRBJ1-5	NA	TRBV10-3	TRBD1	TGTGCCATCAGTGATGGGACAGGGGGTCAGCCCCAGCATTTT	CAISDGTGGQPQHF
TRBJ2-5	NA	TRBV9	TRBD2	TGTGCCAGCAGCGTAGTATCCGGGGGGGAGACCCAGTACTTC	CASSVVSGGETQYF
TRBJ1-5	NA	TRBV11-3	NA	TGTGCCAGCAGCTTAGTACTGGCAGGGGAAGGCAATCAGCCCCAGCATTTT	CASSLVLAGEGNQPQHF